This T cell receptor beta chain was recorded in a study of fetal regulatory T cell absence and autoimmunity. As for the study in general: The IPEX patients lacked clinical diabetes but had exocrine pancreas autoimmunity. The study, taken as a whole, reports: Antigen-driven pancreatic autoimmunity before birth in IPEX was inferred from oligoclonal enrichment. Some top pancreas TCR clones were over 95-fold enriched versus cord blood.

Assay used: immunoSEQ multiplex PCR; TCRdb lists only in-frame clones, some missing. The sample includes 95,000 to 100,000 clones, 72% seen only once; the top ten take 1.5% to 2.5%. Details on this clone: The antigen is not known.

There are 11 residues in the CDR3. Germline V CDR1 and CDR2: SNHLY, FYNNEI. V was trimmed by 9 bases and J by 5 bases, leaving 10 bases between them. The TCR comes from a male donor with IPEX syndrome. Sequenced sample: pancreas tissue. J is TRBJ2-5 and V is TRBV2; D not certain. The CDR3 DNA sequence: TGTGCCAGAAGAAAGGACGAGACCCAGTACTTC. This translates into CARRKDETQYF.